This T cell receptor beta chain derives from a study of shared clonotypes between healthy human individuals. Naive CD8 cells comprised CD45RO-negative, CCR7-positively selected cells, excluding terminally differentiated effector memory CD45RA+ cells. Regarding the study as a whole: Only blood was sampled, and tissue TCR repertoires likely differ from blood ones. The generation probabilities recorded for non-shared clonotypes fell below those of clonotypes shared by all four donors. In general, naive subsets displayed greater estimated richness than memory subsets did.

As for this clone: Its antigen remains unknown.

Germline-derived CDR1 and CDR2 are SEHNR and FQNEAQ (reference sequence). The CDR3 runs to 18 residues. V lost 5 bases, J lost 0 bases, and 10 bases stayed unmatched. In the original processing: ImmunoSEQ junction-only sequences lacked quality scores, so their filtering differed. Sequenced by immunoSEQ multiplex PCR; TCRdb stores in-frame clones only, minus some. V, J and clone size derive from that table, while D and trimming were established from the DNA sequence. The repertoire includes around 2,100,000 clones, about 95% of them detected once, and 0.9% to 1.5% sits in the top ten. The receptor was derived from a man between 18 and 35 years old in good health. This chain connects TRBV7-9 to TRBJ2-3, with TRBD2 identical over 11 bases. The source material was naive CD8+ T cells sorted from blood. The CDR3 DNA follows: TGTGCCAGCAGCCCAGCGGCTAGCGGGGGGCCGAGCACAGATACGCAGTATTTT. Translating gives CASSPAASGGPSTDTQYF.